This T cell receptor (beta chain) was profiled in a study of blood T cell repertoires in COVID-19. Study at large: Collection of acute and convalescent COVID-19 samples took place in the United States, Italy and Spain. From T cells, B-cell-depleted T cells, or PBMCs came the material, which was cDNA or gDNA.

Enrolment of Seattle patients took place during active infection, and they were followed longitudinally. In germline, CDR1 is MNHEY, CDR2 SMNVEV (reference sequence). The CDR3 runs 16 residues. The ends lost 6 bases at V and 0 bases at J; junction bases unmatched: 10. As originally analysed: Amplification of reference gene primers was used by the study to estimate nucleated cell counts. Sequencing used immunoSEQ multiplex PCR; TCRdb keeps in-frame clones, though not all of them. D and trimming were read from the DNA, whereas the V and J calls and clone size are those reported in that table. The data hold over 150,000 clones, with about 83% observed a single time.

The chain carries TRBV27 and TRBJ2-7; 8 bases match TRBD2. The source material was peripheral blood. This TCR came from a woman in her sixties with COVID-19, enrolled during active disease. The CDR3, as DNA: TGTGCCAGCAGAAATACCGGGACTAGGAGCTCCTACGAGCAGTACTTC. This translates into CASRNTGTRSSYEQYF.